This T cell receptor beta chain was recorded in a study of blood T cell repertoires in COVID-19. With 4 bases removed from V and 7 bases from J, the gap between germline ends came to 16 bases. Germline-derived CDR1 and CDR2 are KGHDR and SFDVKD. The CDR3 has 15 amino acids. Measured with immunoSEQ multiplex PCR; TCRdb has only the in-frame clones, and not every one. Among roughly 220,000 clones listed, about 85% were seen once. This receptor was obtained from a man aged 45 to 65 who had recovered from COVID-19. This chain joins TRBV24-1 and TRBJ1-5, with D unresolved. The specimen was peripheral blood. The chain's CDR3 is CATSDGRLPGQPQHF. CDR3 DNA: TGTGCCACCAGTGACGGCAGGCTCCCTGGGCAGCCCCAGCATTTT.